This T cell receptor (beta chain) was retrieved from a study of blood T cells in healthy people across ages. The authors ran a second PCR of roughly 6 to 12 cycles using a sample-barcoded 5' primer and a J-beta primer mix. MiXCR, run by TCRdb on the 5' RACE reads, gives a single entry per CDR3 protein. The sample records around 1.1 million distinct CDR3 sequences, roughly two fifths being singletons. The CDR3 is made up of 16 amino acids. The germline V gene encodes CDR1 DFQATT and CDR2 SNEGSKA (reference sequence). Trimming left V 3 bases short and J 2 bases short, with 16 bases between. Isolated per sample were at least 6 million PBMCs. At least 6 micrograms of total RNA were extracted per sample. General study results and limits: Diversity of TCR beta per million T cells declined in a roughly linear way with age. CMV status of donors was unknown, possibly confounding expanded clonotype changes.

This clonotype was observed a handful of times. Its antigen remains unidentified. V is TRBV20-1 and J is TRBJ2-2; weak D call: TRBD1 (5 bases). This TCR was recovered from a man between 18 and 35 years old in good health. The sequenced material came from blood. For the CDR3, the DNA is TGCAGTGCTAGGCCTGCGCCAGGGCAAAACACCGGGGAGCTGTTTTTT. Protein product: CSARPAPGQNTGELFF.